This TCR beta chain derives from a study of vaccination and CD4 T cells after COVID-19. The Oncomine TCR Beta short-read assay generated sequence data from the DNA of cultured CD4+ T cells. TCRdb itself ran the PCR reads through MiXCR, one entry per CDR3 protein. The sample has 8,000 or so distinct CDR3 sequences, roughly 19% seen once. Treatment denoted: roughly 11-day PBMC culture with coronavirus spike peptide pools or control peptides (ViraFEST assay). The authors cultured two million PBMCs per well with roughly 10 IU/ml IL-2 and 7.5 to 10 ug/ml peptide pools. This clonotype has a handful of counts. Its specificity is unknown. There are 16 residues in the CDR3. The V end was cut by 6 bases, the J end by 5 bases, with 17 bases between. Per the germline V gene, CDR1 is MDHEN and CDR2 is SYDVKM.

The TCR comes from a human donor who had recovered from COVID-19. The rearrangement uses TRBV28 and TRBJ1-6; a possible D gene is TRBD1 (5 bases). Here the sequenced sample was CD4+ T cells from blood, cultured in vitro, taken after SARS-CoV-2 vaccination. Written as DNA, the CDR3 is TGTGCCAGCAGCCTGACGGGACCGATGGATAATTCACCCCTCCACTTT. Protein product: CASSLTGPMDNSPLHF.